This T cell receptor (beta chain) was obtained from a study of shared clonotypes between healthy human individuals. In the naive CD8 group, cells lacked CD45RO and were positively selected for CCR7, so terminally differentiated effector memory CD45RA+ cells were left out. The donor population consisted of healthy HIV-negative adults with no recent acute infections or vaccinations. Sorted subsets were amplified in replicate PCRs using 200 ng DNA, roughly 30,000 T cell genomes. Some clones are missing from TCRdb's copy, which holds only in-frame ones; the method was immunoSEQ multiplex PCR. The sample yields about 680,000 clones, about 91% seen once. As regards this clone: The junction shows a germline mismatch at one end, possibly a read error.

Germline CDR1 SGHRS, CDR2 YFSETQ. The CDR3 contains 11 residues. The chain joins TRBV5-1 to TRBJ1-1, with D possibly matching TRBD1 (6 bases). The sample consisted of naive CD8+ T cells sorted from blood. The origin of this receptor is a man aged 25-45 years in good health. The CDR3 DNA reads TGCGCCAGCACCTTGGGGGCGGGAGCTTTCTTT. Residues: CASTLGAGAFF.